This is a list of T cell receptor beta chains from one sample in a study of T cells in tuberculosis. Clones were sequenced by immunoSEQ multiplex PCR, and TCRdb holds only the in-frame ones, with some missing. Of around 60,000 clones listed, 81% were seen once; the top ten hold about 13%. Specimen: CD1b-GMM tetramer-negative cells sorted from PBMCs. The source is an adult woman with latent tuberculosis. CDR3s leave out the opening cysteine and the closing phenylalanine or tryptophan.

V gene: TRBV28
CDR3 protein: ASRPDRGYTEAF

V gene: TRBV28
CDR3 protein: ASLPQAHQPQH

V gene: TRBV9
CDR3 protein: ASSLRGDSSYNEQF

V gene: TRBV5-1
CDR3 protein: ASSLSYRGNSYEQY

V gene: TRBV7-3
CDR3 protein: ASSLGGQGNTGELF

V gene: TRBV30
CDR3 protein: AWTQGNSPLH

V gene: TRBV19
CDR3 protein: ASSPIAGGRNEQF

V gene: TRBV7-9
CDR3 protein: ASSKGQLNYGYT

V gene: TRBV19
CDR3 protein: ASSIEDRPHTEAF

V gene: TRBV15
CDR3 protein: ATSREEQSSYEQY

V gene: TRBV6-1
CDR3 protein: ASSDSGGANTGELF

V gene: TRBV10-3
CDR3 protein: AIPRSPSNQPQH

V gene: TRBV18
CDR3 protein: ASSPPKNSGNTIY

V gene: TRBV7-2
CDR3 protein: ASSPDRVNNSPLH

V gene: TRBV5-4
CDR3 protein: ASSPRLH

V gene: TRBV2
CDR3 protein: ASKLGEGYT

V gene: TRBV14
CDR3 protein: ASSQTTGRLSEAF

V gene: TRBV11-1
CDR3 protein: ASSLFEVYNEQF

V gene: TRBV9
CDR3 protein: ASSSGTDLKTGELF

V gene: TRBV5-1
CDR3 protein: ASSYSGGTDPYGYT

V gene: TRBV5-5
CDR3 protein: ASSLAFEGSNEQF

V gene: TRBV27
CDR3 protein: ASSSLTSANYNEQF

V gene: TRBV6-6
CDR3 protein: ASSSTGVRGGYT

V gene: TRBV6-6
CDR3 protein: ASSYAGERQPQH

V gene: TRBV9
CDR3 protein: ASSVAAGGPTDTQY

V gene: TRBV19
CDR3 protein: ANPPVGDRAYTGELF

V gene: TRBV7-8
CDR3 protein: ASSLVEGLFFGELF

V gene: TRBV6-1
CDR3 protein: ASSELARGEQY

V gene: TRBV7-3
CDR3 protein: ASSFQGASGELF

V gene: TRBV18
CDR3 protein: ASSPGKGAKDTQY

V gene: TRBV5-1
CDR3 protein: ASSLNPGTGQEKLF

V gene: TRBV7-6
CDR3 protein: ASSPLSSYNEQF

V gene: TRBV6-1
CDR3 protein: ASSKDRGREKLF

V gene: TRBV5-1
CDR3 protein: ASSFTGSVEAF

V gene: TRBV5-4
CDR3 protein: ASRVAGGRDNEQF

V gene: TRBV7-9
CDR3 protein: ASSLVGASGSSYNEQF

V gene: TRBV18
CDR3 protein: ASSPSGNEGNEQF

V gene: TRBV5-5
CDR3 protein: ASSFLLGTYEQY

V gene: TRBV9
CDR3 protein: ASSGAGPGNEQF

V gene: TRBV18
CDR3 protein: ATTGQGNQPQH

V gene: TRBV7-8
CDR3 protein: ASSPLGQGGSGYT

V gene: TRBV6-4
CDR3 protein: ASSDTPENEQF

V gene: TRBV7-2
CDR3 protein: ASSLAGGYTGELF

V gene: TRBV15
CDR3 protein: ATSRGGRQHSNQPQH

V gene: TRBV9
CDR3 protein: ASSVQTGVGELF

V gene: TRBV18
CDR3 protein: ASSLSTSGGQETQY

V gene: TRBV11-2
CDR3 protein: ASSSGRGRVKRRQETQY

V gene: TRBV5-6
CDR3 protein: ASGALEYGYT

V gene: TRBV4-2
CDR3 protein: ASSARDREYGYT

V gene: TRBV2
CDR3 protein: ASFSGGQGGTEAF